The 18 T cell receptor beta chains reported below all come from one sample, sequenced in a study of shared clonotypes between healthy human individuals. Clones were sequenced by immunoSEQ multiplex PCR, and TCRdb holds only the in-frame ones, with some missing. The data contain about 2.4 million clones, 93% of them singletons. The specimen sequenced was naive CD4+ T cells from PBMCs. As for subset: CD45RA+ positively selected. The receptor set was obtained from a man aged 18 to 29 in good health. Some clones in this sample may be carry-over from other donors' samples.

This clone has a single count. The chain is built from TRBV6-6 and TRBJ1-1, with a possible D match to TRBD1 (5 bases). The CDR3 is 12 residues long. Germline assignment: CDR1 MNHNY and CDR2 SVGAGI (reference sequence). V was pared by 6 bases and J by 6 bases, with 11 bases between. CDR3 nucleotides: TGTGCCAGCAGATCAGGGAAATCTGAAGCTTTCTTT. Translating it yields CASRSGKSEAFF.

The CDR3 DNA reads as TGTGCCAGCAGTAGAACAGGGGCGGGAAATTCACCCCTCCACTTT. Protein product: CASSRTGAGNSPLHF. This sequence joins TRBV2 and TRBJ1-6; 7 bases line up with TRBD1. The CDR3 length is 15 residues. V trimming: 5 bases; J trimming: 7 bases; junction bases outside the gene matches: 8. Germline V gene sequence: CDR1 SNHLY, CDR2 FYNNEI.

The chain uses TRBV28 and TRBJ1-5, with a tentative D call TRBD1 (6 bases). The CDR3 is 14 residues long. V gave up 3 bases and J gave up 6 bases, with 12 bases separating them. Germline V gene lookup returns CDR1 MDHEN and CDR2 SYDVKM. In DNA form, the CDR3 reads TGTGCCAGCAGTTTCCGGACAGCGGGTCAGCCCCAGCATTTT. This codes for CASSFRTAGQPQHF.

V is TRBV7-9 and J is TRBJ1-1; 8 bases are shared with TRBD1. Unmatched junction bases numbered 14, after V lost 6 bases and J lost 5 bases. This CDR3 is built from 16 residues. Germline V gives CDR1 SEHNR, CDR2 FQNEAQ (reference sequence). The CDR3 region has the DNA TGTGCCAGCAGGACTGCGGCAGGGGGCGCGGGGACTGAAGCTTTCTTT. It encodes CASRTAAGGAGTEAFF.

The V gene is TRBV18, the J gene TRBJ2-1; TRBD2 aligns across 15 bases. This CDR3 is built from 17 residues. Germline CDR1 KGHSH, CDR2 LQKENI. V lost 3 bases and J lost 4; bases outside the gene matches: 4. In nucleotides, the CDR3 is TGTGCCAGCTCACCTAGGACTAGCGGGAGGGCTTACAATGAGCAGTTCTTC. The encoded protein is CASSPRTSGRAYNEQFF.

The gene calls are TRBV28 and TRBJ1-6, with a possible D match to TRBD1 (5 bases). The V end was cut by 5 bases, the J end by 9 bases, with 20 bases between. CDR3 length: 16 amino acids. Germline CDR1 reads MDHEN; CDR2 reads SYDVKM. CDR3 sequence (DNA): TGTGCCAGCAGTAACTCGGGACCCACGCAGGGTTCACCCCTCCACTTT. Translating it yields CASSNSGPTQGSPLHF.

The CDR3 sequence is CASSLSGTLNIQYF. In nucleotides, the CDR3 is TGTGCCAGCAGTTTATCGGGGACTCTAAACATTCAGTACTTC. This chain joins TRBV27 and TRBJ2-4, with TRBD2 as a possible D gene (6 bases). CDR1 and CDR2 from the germline V gene are MNHEY and SMNVEV (reference sequence). The CDR3 runs to 14 residues. Trimming took 0 bases from V and 6 from J, leaving 9 bases between them.

The gene calls are TRBV19 and TRBJ2-4; 13 bases match TRBD2. The CDR3 extends over 19 amino acids. J gave up 0 bases and V 4 bases, and 9 bases lay outside the gene matches. Germline V gene data show CDR1 as LNHDA and CDR2 as SQIVND (reference sequence). The CDR3 DNA sequence: TGTGCCAGTAGTACCCTACTAGCGGGAGGGGTTCTAGCCAAAAACATTCAGTACTTC. The encoded protein is CASSTLLAGGVLAKNIQYF. The full variable domain, rest sourced from reference TRBV19 and TRBJ2-4, is DGGITQSPKYLFRKEGQNVTLSCEQNLNHDAMYWYRQDPGQGLRLIYYSQIVNDFQKGDIAEGYSVSREKKESFPLTVTSAQKNPTAFYLCASSTLLAGGVLAKNIQYFGAGTRLSVL.

The V and J genes are TRBV5-1 and TRBJ2-7; weak D call: TRBD1 (5 bases). Deletions cut 2 bases from V and 0 bases from J, with 9 bases between. The CDR3 has 14 residues. CDR1 is SGHRS, CDR2 YFSETQ, per germline. CDR3 DNA sequence: TGCGCCAGCAGCTTTGTAGGGGACTCCTACGAGCAGTACTTC. The encoded protein is CASSFVGDSYEQYF.

This chain joins TRBV6-5 and TRBJ1-1; TRBD1 matches at 7 bases. The length of the CDR3 is 15 residues. J lost 3 bases, V lost 0 bases, and 4 bases had no gene match. Germline values: CDR1 MNHEY, CDR2 SVGAGI. The chain's CDR3 is CASSYSVTGDTEAFF. In DNA form, the CDR3 reads TGTGCCAGCAGTTACTCAGTCACAGGGGACACTGAAGCTTTCTTT.

The gene calls are TRBV6-5 and TRBJ1-2; no definite D call. The CDR3 has 12 residues. Germline values: CDR1 MNHEY, CDR2 SVGAGI. The ends were cut back, 4 bases at V and 7 bases at J, with 10 bases in the middle. The CDR3 is CASSSSGGGYTF. The CDR3 bases are TGTGCCAGCAGTTCGTCAGGTGGTGGCTACACCTTC.

The chain couples TRBV15 to TRBJ1-1, with TRBD1 identical over 9 bases. The germline gives CDR1 LNHNV, CDR2 YYDKDF (reference sequence). CDR3 length: 13 residues. V trimming: 0 bases; J trimming: 11 bases; junction bases outside the gene matches: 4. This chain's CDR3 is CATSREGQGSAFF. The CDR3 DNA reads as TGTGCCACCAGCAGAGAGGGACAGGGCTCGGCTTTCTTT.

The chain has TRBV6-5 and TRBJ1-2, with 9 bases fitting TRBD1. With V trimmed by 6 bases and J by 6 bases, 5 bases remained unmatched. CDR3 length: 13 residues. Looked up from germline, CDR1 is MNHEY and CDR2 is SVGAGI. The CDR3 bases are TGTGCCAGCAGACGACAGGGGGTGGATGGCTACACCTTC. Translated: CASRRQGVDGYTF.

The chain couples TRBV7-7 to TRBJ2-3, with D possibly being TRBD2 (5 bases). This CDR3 is built from 14 residues. V dropped 1 base and J dropped 4 bases, with 9 bases sitting between them. The germline V gene encodes CDR1 SSHAT and CDR2 FNYEAQ (reference sequence). The CDR3 reads CASSLDRGSDTQYF. DNA of the CDR3: TGTGCCAGCAGCTTAGACCGAGGGTCAGATACGCAGTATTTT.

The chain joins TRBV5-6 to TRBJ1-2; tentatively, D is TRBD1 (5 bases). The CDR3 runs to 14 residues. Trimming left V 4 bases short and J 4 bases short, with 14 bases between. Germline lookup yields CDR1 SGHDT and CDR2 YYEEEE. This chain's CDR3 is CASSRVGGTYGYTF. CDR3 sequence (DNA): TGTGCCAGCAGCCGTGTGGGGGGTACCTATGGCTACACCTTC.

The chain joins TRBV9 to TRBJ2-7, with 8 nucleotides matching TRBD2. This CDR3 comprises 17 residues. The V segment lost 0 bases and the J segment 3 bases; nucleotides outside the gene matches: 11. Germline-derived CDR1 and CDR2 are SGDLS and YYNGEE. CDR3 protein: CASSVGSGMAAYYEQYF. The CDR3 DNA follows: TGTGCCAGCAGCGTAGGTAGCGGGATGGCAGCTTACTACGAGCAGTACTTC.

The rearrangement joins TRBV30 to TRBJ2-5; 9 bases agree with TRBD1. J was trimmed by 5 bases and V by 8 bases; bases with no gene match: 6. The CDR3 is 12 amino acids. Per germline, CDR1 GTSNPN and CDR2 SVGIG (reference sequence). Written as DNA, the CDR3 is TGTGCCGGGACAGGGTATGGGGAGACCCAGTACTTC. This gives the protein CAGTGYGETQYF. The complete variable domain, with remaining parts taken from reference TRBV30 and TRBJ2-5, reads SQTIHQWPATLVQPVGSPLSLECTVEGTSNPNLYWYRQAAGRGLQLLFYSVGIGQISSEVPQNLSASRPQDRQFILSSKKLLLSDSGFYLCAGTGYGETQYFGPGTRLLVL.

Concerning this clone itself: The identical CDR3 is also encoded by other nucleotide sequences in the sample. V usage is TRBV14 and J usage is TRBJ2-1; D is perhaps TRBD2 (6 bases). The CDR3 spans 15 residues. Trimming removed 1 base from V and 1 base from J, with 8 bases in between. CDR1 and CDR2 from the germline V gene are SGHDN and FVKESK. The CDR3 loop is CASSQAGLSYNEQFF. CDR3 nucleotides: TGTGCCAGCAGCCAAGCGGGACTGTCCTACAATGAGCAGTTCTTC.